This T cell receptor (beta chain) was identified during a study of T-cell reconstitution after alpha-beta-depleted transplantation in children. The library targeted TCRbeta and was prepared with unique molecular identifiers. From the PCR reads, TCRdb called clonotypes with MiXCR, one entry per CDR3 protein. In the table there are hundreds of thousands of distinct CDR3 sequences, roughly 33% of which are singletons. The CDR3 is made up of 14 amino acids. The germline gives CDR1 SGHDT, CDR2 YYEEEE. Concerning this clonotype itself: A read error may account for a junction end that differs from germline.

V and J are TRBV5-6 and TRBJ1-3, with TRBD1 as a possible D gene (6 bases). The sequencing here drew on PBMCs from the stem cell graft donor, taken from the stem cell graft. The TCR was taken from a human donor who donated a stem cell graft to a child with aplastic anemia. CDR3 nucleotide sequence: TGTGCCGGCAGCTTGAGGGGGGCTGGAAACACCATATATTTT. This gives the protein CAGSLRGAGNTIYF.